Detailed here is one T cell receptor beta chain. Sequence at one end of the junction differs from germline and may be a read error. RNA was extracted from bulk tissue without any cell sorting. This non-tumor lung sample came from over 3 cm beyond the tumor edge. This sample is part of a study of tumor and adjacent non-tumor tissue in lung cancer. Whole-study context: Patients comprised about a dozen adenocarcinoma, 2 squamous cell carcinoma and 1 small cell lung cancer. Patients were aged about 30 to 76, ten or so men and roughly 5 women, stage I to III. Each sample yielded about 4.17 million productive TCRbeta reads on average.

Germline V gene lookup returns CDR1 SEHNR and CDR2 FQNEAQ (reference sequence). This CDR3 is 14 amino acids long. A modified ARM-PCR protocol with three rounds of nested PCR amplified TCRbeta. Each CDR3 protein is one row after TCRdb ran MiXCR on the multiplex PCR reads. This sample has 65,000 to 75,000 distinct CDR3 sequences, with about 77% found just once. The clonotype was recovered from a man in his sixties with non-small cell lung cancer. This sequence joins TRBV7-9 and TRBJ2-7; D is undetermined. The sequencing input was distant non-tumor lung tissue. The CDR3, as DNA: TGTGCTAGCAGCCCGCCCTGGGTGGGCTACGAGCAGTACTTC. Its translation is CASSPPWVGYEQYF.